These 19 T cell receptor beta chains were sequenced from one sample in a study of shared clonotypes between healthy human individuals (dated by TCRdb to 2018 to 2021). The method was the immunoSEQ multiplex PCR assay. TCRdb took this table from immuneACCESS and kept in-frame rearrangements with V and J called. Such tables lack part of the clones; where checked against another copy, unresolved V genes explain under half of the gap, and the rest is unexplained. Here the sample has over a million clones; more than 75% occur a single time. The ten largest clones capture 0.5% to 0.6% of the sample. Sequenced material: memory CD4+ T cells from PBMCs. The cell subset or site tag for this specimen amounts to: CD45RA-negative fraction. The receptors were sampled from a man aged 18 to 35 in good health. Some clones in this sample may be carry-over from other donors' samples.

The chain joins TRBV5-1 to TRBJ2-1, with 9 nucleotides matching TRBD1. The V and J ends lost 0 bases and 7 bases, in that order; junction bases with no gene match: 2. The CDR3 totals 14 residues. Germline-derived CDR1 and CDR2 are SGHRS and YFSETQ. CDR3: CASSLGTGENEQFF. For the CDR3, the DNA is TGCGCCAGCAGCTTGGGGACAGGGGAGAATGAGCAGTTCTTC.

V usage is TRBV6-6 and J usage is TRBJ2-6; 9 bases are a match to TRBD1. Trimming removed 5 bases from V and 2 bases from J; junction bases left unmatched: 1. The V gene's germline CDR1 is MNHNY and CDR2 SVGAGI (reference sequence). This CDR3 spans 15 amino acids. The CDR3 sequence is CASSTGGTGANVLTF. CDR3 nucleotides: TGTGCCAGCAGTACAGGGGGCACTGGGGCCAACGTCCTGACTTTC.

This clone has a handful of counts. V usage is TRBV2 and J usage is TRBJ2-1; TRBD2 matches at 7 bases. The germline gives CDR1 SNHLY, CDR2 FYNNEI. The CDR3 has 12 residues. V shed 8 bases and J 8 bases; nucleotides not matched to a gene: 6. CDR3 sequence (DNA): TGTGCCAGCTGGGAGGGGAACCATGAGCAGTTCTTC. The encoded protein is CASWEGNHEQFF.

V and J are TRBV19 and TRBJ2-7; TRBD1 or TRBD2 may be the D gene (5 bases each). Trimming removed 5 bases from V and 1 base from J, with 21 bases in between. The CDR3 covers 17 residues. The germline gives CDR1 LNHDA, CDR2 SQIVND (reference sequence). This CDR3 is CASSPPGWAGRSYEQYF. As DNA, the CDR3 is TGTGCCAGTAGTCCTCCAGGCTGGGCAGGGAGATCCTACGAGCAGTACTTC.

This sequence joins TRBV4-2 and TRBJ2-1, with 7 bases that match TRBD2. CDR3 length equals 16 residues. J gave up 4 bases and V 0 bases, and 6 bases lay outside the gene matches. In germline, CDR1 is LGHNA, CDR2 YNFKEQ. DNA of the CDR3: TGTGCCAGCAGCCAAGATACGCGGGAGTATTACAATGAGCAGTTCTTC. Residues: CASSQDTREYYNEQFF.

This clone was counted a few times. The V and J genes are TRBV7-9 and TRBJ1-1, with D uncertain. Trimming shortened V by 11 bases and J by 10 bases, and 11 bases separated the two germline ends. The CDR3 is 9 amino acids. Germline V CDR1 and CDR2: SEHNR, FQNEAQ (reference sequence). CDR3 nucleotides: TGTGCCGTGGGCGCTGGAGCTTTCTTT. Its translation: CAVGAGAFF.

J is TRBJ1-4 and V is TRBV27; a weak D match, TRBD1 (6 bases). The CDR3 consists of 20 residues. Trimming shortened V by 5 bases and J by 7 bases, and 32 bases separated the two germline ends. CDR1 and CDR2 from the germline V gene are MNHEY and SMNVEV (reference sequence). CDR3 residues: CASSRISWGADRRRGEKLFF. CDR3 DNA sequence: TGTGCCAGCAGTCGCATAAGTTGGGGGGCGGACAGACGGCGGGGTGAAAAACTGTTTTTT.

J is TRBJ1-2 and V is TRBV7-9, with 7 bases matching TRBD1. The CDR3 extends over 13 amino acids. Germline V gives CDR1 SEHNR, CDR2 FQNEAQ (reference sequence). V was pared by 5 bases and J by 4 bases, with 4 bases of the junction left unmatched. The CDR3 spells CASSRGQLYGYTF. CDR3 in DNA: TGTGCCAGCAGCCGGGGACAGCTCTATGGCTACACCTTC.

The chain uses TRBV27 and TRBJ2-7, with D tentatively TRBD2 (6 bases). The length of the CDR3 is 13 residues. Germline CDR1 reads MNHEY; CDR2 reads SMNVEV (reference sequence). V shed 4 bases and J shed 7 bases, with 14 bases lying between them. CDR3 amino acids: CASSSGSLREQYF. CDR3 DNA sequence: TGTGCCAGCAGTTCCGGGAGTCTGAGGGAGCAGTACTTC.

This chain uses TRBV21-1 with TRBJ2-3. TRBV21-1 counts as a pseudogene. This CDR3 has 16 amino acids. CDR3 sequence (DNA): TGTGCCAGCGGGGCATCAAAGGGACGGAACACAGATACGCAGTATTTT. This translates into CASGASKGRNTDTQYF.

The chain employs TRBV29-1 and TRBJ2-1; D is ambiguous. The CDR3 length is 14 residues. V was trimmed by 4 bases and J by 0 bases, leaving 10 bases between them. CDR1 and CDR2 (germline): SQVTM, ANQGSEA. The CDR3 nucleotides are TGCAGCGTTGTTGGCTTCAGCTCCTACAATGAGCAGTTCTTC. Translated: CSVVGFSSYNEQFF.

CDR3: CASSIWGLGTDTQYF. The DNA of the CDR3 is TGTGCCAGTAGTATATGGGGGCTCGGCACAGATACGCAGTATTTT. The chain is built from TRBV19 and TRBJ2-3, with D possibly TRBD1 on 6 matching bases. The CDR3 is 15 amino acids. The germline gives CDR1 LNHDA, CDR2 SQIVND (reference sequence). V shed 2 bases and J shed 1 base, with 10 bases lying between them.

The chain has TRBV5-1 and TRBJ2-3; weak D call: TRBD2 (6 bases). V was shortened by 3 bases and J by 0 bases, with 14 bases between the two germline ends. The germline gives CDR1 SGHRS, CDR2 YFSETQ. This CDR3 region has 16 residues. CDR3 nucleotides: TGCGCCAGCAGCTCGGGGGTTGGGATGAGCACAGATACGCAGTATTTT. Encoded protein: CASSSGVGMSTDTQYF.

The rearrangement uses TRBV7-2 and TRBJ1-1; a possible D gene is TRBD1 (5 bases). V was pared by 4 bases and J by 6 bases, with 18 bases between. The CDR3 runs to 15 residues. Germline assignment: CDR1 SGHTA and CDR2 FQGNSA. DNA of the CDR3: TGTGCCAGCAGCTCAGGGCCACGGGGAACAGCTGAAGCTTTCTTT. It yields the protein CASSSGPRGTAEAFF.

This clone has only one observation. This chain links TRBV4-2 with TRBJ2-3, with 15 bases matching TRBD2. CDR3 length: 18 amino acids. V dropped 1 base and J dropped 4; count of bases not matched to a gene: 6. CDR1 is LGHNA, CDR2 YNFKEQ, per germline. This chain's CDR3 is CASSQVGLAGGSADTQYF. The CDR3, as DNA: TGTGCCAGCAGCCAAGTAGGACTAGCGGGAGGGTCGGCAGATACGCAGTATTTT.

The chain is built from TRBV5-8 and TRBJ1-2; a weak D match, TRBD1 (6 bases). The CDR3 runs to 15 residues. Germline V lookup: CDR1 SGHTS, CDR2 YDEGEE. The germline V and J ends were trimmed by 4 bases and 8 bases, with 21 bases remaining between them. This chain's CDR3 is CASSPRNRALGGYTF. The CDR3 region has the DNA TGTGCCAGCAGCCCACGAAACAGGGCCTTAGGGGGCTACACCTTC.

V gene TRBV6-5 combines with J gene TRBJ1-2; D uncertain. The germline gives CDR1 MNHEY, CDR2 SVGAGI. With 0 bases removed from V and 6 bases from J, the gap between germline ends came to 11 bases. The CDR3 consists of 14 residues. The CDR3 reads CASSYSTTANGYTF. In DNA, the CDR3 is TGTGCCAGCAGTTACTCCACAACCGCAAATGGCTACACCTTC.

The V gene is TRBV6-5, the J gene TRBJ1-1; TRBD1 might be the D (6 bases). Trimming cost V 0 bases and J 2 bases, with 13 bases left between them. This CDR3 contains 16 residues. The germline V gene encodes CDR1 MNHEY and CDR2 SVGAGI. The CDR3 is CASSYSSYRVNTEAFF. CDR3 DNA sequence: TGTGCCAGCAGTTACTCGAGTTACAGGGTCAACACTGAAGCTTTCTTT.

The genes are TRBV7-9 and TRBJ2-7; 8 bases align to TRBD2. Germline trimming cut 4 bases from V and 2 bases from J; bases unmatched to any gene: 16. Germline values: CDR1 SEHNR, CDR2 FQNEAQ (reference sequence). This CDR3 comprises 18 residues. The CDR3 sequence: CASSWYLSGTERPYEQYF. Here the CDR3 DNA reads TGTGCCAGCAGCTGGTACCTTAGCGGGACCGAAAGGCCCTACGAGCAGTACTTC.